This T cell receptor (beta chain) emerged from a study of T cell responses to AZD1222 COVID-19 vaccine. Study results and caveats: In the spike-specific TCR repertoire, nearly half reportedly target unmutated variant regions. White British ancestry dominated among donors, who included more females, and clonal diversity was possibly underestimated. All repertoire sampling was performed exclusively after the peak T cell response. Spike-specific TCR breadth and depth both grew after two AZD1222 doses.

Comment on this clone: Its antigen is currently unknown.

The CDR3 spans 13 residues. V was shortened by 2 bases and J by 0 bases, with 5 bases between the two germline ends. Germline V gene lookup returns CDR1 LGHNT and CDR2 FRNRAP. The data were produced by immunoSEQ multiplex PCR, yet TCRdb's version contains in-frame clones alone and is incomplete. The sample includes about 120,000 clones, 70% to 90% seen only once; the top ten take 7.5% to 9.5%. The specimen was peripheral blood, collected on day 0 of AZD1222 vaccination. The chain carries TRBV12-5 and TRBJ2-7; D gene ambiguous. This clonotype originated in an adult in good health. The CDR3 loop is CASGLQNSYEQYF. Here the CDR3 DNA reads TGTGCTAGTGGTTTGCAGAACTCCTACGAGCAGTACTTC.